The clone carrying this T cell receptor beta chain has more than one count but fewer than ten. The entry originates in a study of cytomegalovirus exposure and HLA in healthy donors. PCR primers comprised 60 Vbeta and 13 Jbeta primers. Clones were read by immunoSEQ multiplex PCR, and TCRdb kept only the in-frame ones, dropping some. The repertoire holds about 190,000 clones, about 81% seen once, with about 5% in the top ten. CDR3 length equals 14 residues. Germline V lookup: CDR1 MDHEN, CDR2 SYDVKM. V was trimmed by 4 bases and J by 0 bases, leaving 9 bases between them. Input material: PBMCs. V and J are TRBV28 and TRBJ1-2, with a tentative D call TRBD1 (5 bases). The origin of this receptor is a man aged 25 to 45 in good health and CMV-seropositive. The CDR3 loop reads CASSSGVSNYGYTF. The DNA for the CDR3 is TGTGCCAGCAGTTCGGGGGTTTCTAACTATGGCTACACCTTC.